Sequencing of this TCR beta chain was carried out in a study of blood T cell repertoires in COVID-19 (dated by TCRdb to 2020 to 2022). Looking at the study overall: Samples from collaborators originated in the United States, Italy and Spain and spanned both the acute and convalescent phases of COVID-19. The prospective study material was composed of cDNA or gDNA derived from T cells, B-cell-depleted T cells, or PBMCs. Subjects who had been exposed to COVID-19, were actively infected with it, or had recovered from it provided the deeply sampled blood TCRbeta repertoires that made up the dataset. The repertoires were released in a freely available public database intended as a resource for research on the immune response to SARS-CoV-2. The samples were drawn from two sources: the first 160 participants of the ongoing ImmuneRACE study, and about 1,300 subjects contributed by 6 global collaborators. A de-identified subject ID, COVID-19 status, age in years and sex were almost always included in the sample metadata. Where available, HLA class I and class II types were obtained from metadata supplied by the sample provider rather than from assay-based typing. Points the paper makes about the study in general: The amount of clinical and demographic metadata varied by source and participant and was provided uncurated.

V is trimmed back by 6 bases and J by 5 bases, and the junction contains 13 bases that no gene match accounts for. The CDR3 contains 15 residues, cysteine and phenylalanine counted. The entry retains the CDR3 DNA only, 45 bases that are in frame from base 1. The germline V gene (reference sequence) yields SGHKS for CDR1 and YYEKEE for CDR2. Whole blood was collected in K2EDTA tubes by collaborating institutions according to the institutions' own protocols. For TCRbeta analysis, collaborator samples were shipped as frozen whole blood, as isolated PBMCs, or as DNA extracted from either sample type. Regarding this clone: This receptor's antigen is unknown. No much larger clonotype is one base removed from it; base qualities were not supplied.

TCRbeta CDR3 regions were amplified from genomic DNA using the immunoSEQ Assay, a bias-controlled multiplex PCR. Per the authors' processing: Nucleated cell counts per sample were estimated from amplification of reference gene primers within the assay. Sequence reads were collapsed and filtered to measure the absolute abundance of every unique TCRbeta CDR3 rearrangement. For each sample, productive Simpson clonality was calculated as the square root of Simpson's diversity index over productive rearrangements. TCRdb obtained this table from immuneACCESS and retained in-frame rearrangements with V and J assigned. These tables miss some clones; where compared with another copy, unresolved V genes account for less than half of the shortfall, and the remainder is unexplained. The V and J calls and clone size are taken from that table; D and trimming were inferred from the DNA. Counted in this sample were fewer than 110,000 clones; approximately 80% of them appeared once. The ten most abundant clones make up 12% of the sample.

The sequence derives from a human donor in a cohort sampled during active COVID-19. The chain joins TRBV5-5 to TRBJ2-5, with 7 middle bases fitting TRBD1. Input material: peripheral blood. The CDR3 in this case is CASNPLGQVGETQYF. At the DNA level, the sequence is TGTGCCAGCAACCCCCTAGGACAGGTGGGGGAGACCCAGTACTTC.